This T cell receptor (beta chain) was identified in a study of human T cells and chemical hapten exposure. Turning to the study itself: An approximately 2 cm by approximately 2 cm inner upper arm patch received 2% DPC for sensitization. Each patient's scalp received weekly diphenylcyclopropenone throughout the roughly 24-week study.

This CDR3 is 13 amino acids long. The V end was cut by 4 bases, the J end by 8 bases, with 14 bases between. The germline gives CDR1 KGHSH, CDR2 LQKENI. Per the original data handling: Sampled TCR counts reached a median of approximately 100,000 per sample, with values ranging from about 20,000 to 750,000. MiXCR, run by TCRdb on the RACE reads, gives a single entry per CDR3 protein. The V and J calls here are based on TCRdb, not the publication. This table has around 70,000 distinct CDR3 sequences, around 10% appearing once. Time point meaning: patch test 3, about 24 weeks after DPC sensitization. The treatment denotes: therapeutic diphenylcyclopropenone sensitization with weekly scalp DPC.

The chain employs TRBV18 and TRBJ1-2, with D maybe TRBD1 (5 bases). This TCR was sampled from a woman between 50 and 59 years old with alopecia areata. Some clones in this sample may be carry-over from other donors' samples. The input for sequencing was whole blood, taken in connection with sensitization to the hapten diphenylcyclopropenone (DPC). CDR3 loop: CASSQGRSVGYTF. In DNA form, the CDR3 reads TGTGCCAGCTCACAGGGGCGTTCGGTCGGCTACACCTTC.